Following are 18 T cell receptor beta chains from one sample sequenced in a study of blood T cell repertoires in COVID-19. The table came from immunoSEQ multiplex PCR; TCRdb's copy has only in-frame clones and leaves some out. The sample holds around 480,000 clones; 88% are singletons and the top ten take around 12%. Sequences were obtained from peripheral blood. The receptors originated from a woman aged 45-59 years with COVID-19, enrolled during active disease.

The chain employs TRBV7-9 and TRBJ1-3; D possibly corresponds to TRBD1 (6 bases). The CDR3 extends over 12 amino acids. Germline CDR1 is SEHNR and CDR2 is FQNEAQ (reference sequence). The CDR3 DNA sequence: TGTGCGGGGGGGGCGGCTGGAAACACCATATATTTT. Translating it yields CAGGAAGNTIYF.

This clone was counted many times. CDR3 region: CASSFYGGLTDTQYF. DNA of the CDR3: TGTGCCAGCAGTTTTTACGGGGGACTCACAGATACGCAGTATTTT. This chain uses TRBV6-5 with TRBJ2-3; perhaps TRBD2 as D (6 bases). Trimming took off 4 bases at V and 2 bases at J, with 13 bases between the two ends. Germline-derived CDR1 and CDR2 are MNHEY and SVGAGI. The CDR3 loop spans 15 amino acids.

J is TRBJ1-2 and V is TRBV3-1 (or the pseudogene TRBV3-2); D might be TRBD1 (6 bases). The V gene lost 0 bases and the J gene lost 4 bases, with 21 bases spanning the gap. Looked up from germline, CDR1 is LGHDT and CDR2 is YNNKEL (reference sequence). The CDR3 sequence is 18 residues long. DNA of the CDR3: TGTGCCAGCAGCCAAGAAACCCTTCACGGACAGAGAACCTATGGCTACACCTTC. It specifies CASSQETLHGQRTYGYTF.

The CDR3 region is CASTRGLFETQYF. Written as DNA, the CDR3 is TGTGCCAGCACCAGGGGGCTTTTCGAGACCCAGTACTTC. The chain employs TRBV2 and TRBJ2-5; 8 bases map to TRBD1. CDR1 and CDR2 from the germline V gene are SNHLY and FYNNEI. This CDR3 region has 13 residues. After removal of 7 bases from V and 5 bases from J, the junction contained 6 bases not matched to a gene.

The chain joins TRBV27 to TRBJ1-2; D is possibly TRBD1 (5 bases). Germline loops: CDR1 MNHEY, CDR2 SMNVEV (reference sequence). This CDR3 comprises 12 residues. V was cut by 4 bases and J by 2 bases, with 5 bases left in between. CDR3: CASSSGNYGYTF. DNA of the CDR3: TGTGCCAGCAGTTCAGGGAACTATGGCTACACCTTC.

The V call is TRBV10-3, the J call TRBJ1-2; the match to TRBD1 covers 8 bases. J lost 9 bases, V lost 0 bases, and 15 bases had no gene match. From germline, CDR1 is ENHRY and CDR2 SYGVKD. The CDR3 contains 17 residues. CDR3 protein: CAISESGSGTGRNSYTF. CDR3 in DNA: TGTGCCATCAGTGAGTCGGGGTCCGGGACAGGTAGAAATAGCTACACCTTC.

CDR3: CAWSVMWGGYEQYF. CDR3 in DNA: TGTGCCTGGAGTGTAATGTGGGGAGGCTACGAGCAGTACTTC. The chain joins TRBV30 to TRBJ2-7; tentative D call: TRBD2 (6 bases). The CDR3 sequence is 14 residues long. Germline values: CDR1 GTSNPN, CDR2 SVGIG (reference sequence). V was cut by 0 bases and J by 3 bases, with 12 bases left in between.

This chain uses TRBV13 with TRBJ2-7; 8 nucleotides align to TRBD2. The V segment lost 8 bases and the J segment 2 bases; nucleotides outside the gene matches: 8. The CDR3 has 14 amino acids. The germline gives CDR1 PRHDT, CDR2 FYEKMQ (reference sequence). The CDR3 bases are TGTGCCAGCGGTAGCGGGGATGTTCCCTACGAGCAGTACTTC. It translates to CASGSGDVPYEQYF.

This rearrangement joins TRBV18 to TRBJ2-1; no clear D gene. Germline V gives CDR1 KGHSH, CDR2 LQKENI. The V and J ends lost 2 bases and 3 bases respectively, with 8 bases between them. CDR3 length: 14 residues. Here the CDR3 DNA reads TGTGCCAGCTCACCAGAACAAGTCTACAATGAGCAGTTCTTC. Translation gives CASSPEQVYNEQFF.

The chain links TRBV28 to TRBJ2-2, with D possibly matching TRBD1 (6 bases). CDR3 length equals 17 residues. CDR1 and CDR2 from the germline V gene are MDHEN and SYDVKM. With 3 bases removed from V and 7 bases from J, the gap between germline ends came to 21 bases. The CDR3 loop is CASSFPEYGQFSGELFF. The CDR3 nucleotides are TGTGCCAGCAGTTTCCCGGAATATGGACAGTTTAGCGGGGAGCTGTTTTTT.

This chain links TRBV7-2 with TRBJ2-2, with a possible D match to TRBD1 (5 bases). Germline CDR1 reads SGHTA; CDR2 reads FQGNSA. The CDR3 loop spans 16 amino acids. Trimming removed 5 bases at V and 5 bases at J, with 18 bases between. This CDR3 reads CASSHDRDRETGELFF. CDR3 nucleotide sequence: TGTGCCAGCAGCCACGACAGAGATAGAGAAACCGGGGAGCTGTTTTTT.

This chain uses TRBV12-3 or TRBV12-4 with TRBJ2-5; D is uncertain. This CDR3 is 13 amino acids long. Trimming left V 3 bases short and J 1 base short, with 6 bases between. The CDR3 region is CASSFSLQETQYF. The CDR3, as DNA: TGTGCCAGCAGTTTTAGTCTCCAAGAGACCCAGTACTTC.

This clone has a single count. The chain employs TRBV9 and TRBJ2-3; 11 bases are shared with TRBD1. V trimming: 4 bases; J trimming: 3 bases; junction bases outside the gene matches: 10. The CDR3 loop spans 17 amino acids. CDR1 is SGDLS, CDR2 YYNGEE, per germline. DNA of the CDR3: TGTGCCAGCAGCCCCGGAAGGACAGGGGGCCCTACAGATACGCAGTATTTT. This codes for CASSPGRTGGPTDTQYF.

The chain joins TRBV3-1 (or the pseudogene TRBV3-2) to TRBJ1-3, with D unclear. Trimming cost V 3 bases and J 0 bases, with 6 bases left between them. This CDR3 contains 14 residues. The V gene's germline CDR1 is LGHDT and CDR2 YNNKEL (reference sequence). The CDR3 is CASSHTVSGNTIYF. CDR3 DNA sequence: TGTGCCAGCAGCCATACAGTCTCTGGAAACACCATATATTTT.

This clone showed up just a few times. This rearrangement joins TRBV6-5 to TRBJ2-3, with 7 bases aligning to TRBD2. Germline CDR1 MNHEY, CDR2 SVGAGI. Germline trimming cut 4 bases from V and 4 bases from J; bases unmatched to any gene: 11. The CDR3 has 16 residues. Here the CDR3 DNA reads TGTGCCAGCAGTTCCCCTCGACTAGCAGCACCAGATACGCAGTATTTT. Translation: CASSSPRLAAPDTQYF.

The gene calls are TRBV6-6 and TRBJ1-4, with a tentative D call TRBD1 (6 bases). This CDR3 contains 15 residues. Trimming took off 7 bases at V and 0 bases at J, with 12 bases between the two ends. Germline loops: CDR1 MNHNY, CDR2 SVGAGI (reference sequence). CDR3 amino acids: CASMGARATNEKLFF. For the CDR3, the DNA is TGTGCCAGCATGGGGGCCCGGGCAACTAATGAAAAACTGTTTTTT.

This sequence joins TRBV6-5 and TRBJ1-6; no firm D call. This CDR3 region has 13 residues. V was shortened by 0 bases and J by 10 bases, with 7 bases between the two germline ends. In germline, CDR1 is MNHEY, CDR2 SVGAGI. The CDR3 bases are TGTGCCAGCAGTTACTCGAGGGAGTCACCCCTCCACTTT. It is translated as CASSYSRESPLHF.

V gene TRBV6-1 combines with J gene TRBJ1-2, with a possible D match to TRBD1 (6 bases). V shed 2 bases and J shed 7 bases, with 17 bases lying between them. This CDR3 is 15 amino acids long. Germline V gene lookup returns CDR1 MNHNS and CDR2 SASEGT. CDR3 in DNA: TGTGCCAGCAGTGAACTCAGGGGAGCCGGTGGTGGCTACACCTTC. Translation gives CASSELRGAGGGYTF.